This TCR beta chain was sequenced during a study of pediatric ulcerative colitis. The diagnostic colonoscopy in ulcerative colitis patients preceded any immunosuppressive treatment. As concerns this clone: What it binds is not known.

Whole-study results and caveats: Ulcerative colitis patients shared more blood-rectal clones than controls. A couple of rectal clonotypes were found only in ulcerative colitis patients, all of them.

CDR1 MNHEY and CDR2 SMNVEV come from the germline V gene (reference sequence). The CDR3 has 17 residues. Trimming stripped 5 bases from V and 2 bases from J, with 19 bases between. Sequenced by immunoSEQ multiplex PCR; TCRdb stores in-frame clones only, minus some. The sample includes 55,000 to 80,000 clones, over 70% of them seen just once. The rearrangement joins TRBV27 to TRBJ2-1; TRBD1 might be the D (5 bases). The sequence came from a boy aged 5-17 years with moderate ulcerative colitis. Sequenced: blood. DNA of the CDR3: TGTGCCAGCAGTAGTCCCCTTACAGGTCTGGCCTACAATGAGCAGTTCTTC. It yields the protein CASSSPLTGLAYNEQFF.